The source of this T cell receptor beta chain is a study of post-analysis software for immune sequencing data. The wider study: The disease courses covered relapsing-remitting, secondary progressive and progressive-relapsing multiple sclerosis.

Overall study results and limits: Normalized Chao1 diversity was significantly reduced in patients versus controls. Several TRBV segments (TRBV5-6, TRBV5-1 and TRBV20-1 among them) occurred more frequently in patients than in controls.

Unique molecular identifiers had been added to the TCR beta cDNA libraries. A population of about 1 to 11 million T cells gave rise to about half a million cDNA molecules. TCRdb re-analysed the PCR reads in MiXCR, keeping a single row per CDR3 protein. The top ten hold roughly 10% of the sample, which has 600,000 to 700,000 distinct CDR3 sequences, roughly three fifths seen once. The CDR3 totals 14 residues. V lost 3 bases, J lost 2 bases, and 10 bases lay in between. This clonotype was found once. Antigen specificity is unknown. Sequences were obtained from blood. The TCR originated in a girl aged 2 to 9 with multiple sclerosis. The chain uses TRBV12-3 or TRBV12-4 and TRBJ2-5; D uncertain. CDR3 in amino acids: CASSFENGQETQYF. DNA for the CDR3: TGTGCCAGCAGTTTTGAAAACGGTCAAGAGACCCAGTACTTC.